A single sample gave rise to the 24 T cell receptor beta chains below, sequenced in a study of T cells in Graves' hyperthyroidism and ophthalmopathy. The source material, RNA transcripts, was used to amplify TCR beta CDR3 regions. RT-PCR in the first round (using the HTBI primer set) targeted the TCR CDR3. TCRdb fed the multiplex PCR reads into MiXCR, producing one record per CDR3 protein. This sample has hundreds of thousands of distinct CDR3 sequences, with approximately 15% found just once. The sequenced sample consisted of blood. The receptors were sampled from a woman in her 30s with Graves' hyperthyroidism.

This clonotype was detected ten times or more. This CDR3 reads CSAKHRDEFVNQPQHF. The CDR3 DNA reads TGCAGCGCAAAACACAGGGATGAGTTCGTAAATCAGCCCCAGCATTTT. The V and J genes are TRBV29-1 and TRBJ1-5, with a possible D match to TRBD1 (6 bases). V lost 7 bases and J lost 4, with 23 bases in between. Germline V gives CDR1 SQVTM, CDR2 ANQGSEA. The CDR3 is 16 amino acids.

The J gene is TRBJ2-2, the V gene TRBV6-2 or TRBV6-3; TRBD1 agrees at 11 bases. In germline, CDR1 is MNHEY, CDR2 SVGEGT. The CDR3 has 16 residues. Trimming removed 2 bases from V and 6 bases from J; junction bases left unmatched: 5. The DNA for the CDR3 is TGTGCCAGCAGTTACCCCGGGACAGGGGGTGCCGGGGAGCTGTTTTTT. It encodes CASSYPGTGGAGELFF.

CDR3 sequence: CASSQEARNGAQYF. In DNA, the CDR3 is TGTGCCAGCAGCCAAGAGGCCAGGAACGGCGCGCAGTATTTT. The chain joins TRBV4-2 to TRBJ2-3; D unresolved. Per germline, CDR1 LGHNA and CDR2 YNFKEQ. V dropped 0 bases and J dropped 10 bases, with 14 bases sitting between them. This CDR3 is built from 14 residues.

As DNA, the CDR3 is TGTGCCAGCACCCCTAACGATGGGGGAGGGGAAAAACTGTTTTTT. Its protein is CASTPNDGGGEKLFF. The J gene is TRBJ1-4, the V gene TRBV27; a weak D match, TRBD1 (5 bases). Germline CDR1 is MNHEY and CDR2 is SMNVEV (reference sequence). V was shortened by 7 bases and J by 8 bases, with 20 bases between the two germline ends. This CDR3 contains 15 residues.

This clonotype was recorded at least ten times. The genes are TRBV20-1 and TRBJ2-2; weak D call: TRBD1 (6 bases). The CDR3 loop spans 14 amino acids. Germline loops: CDR1 DFQATT, CDR2 SNEGSKA (reference sequence). V was trimmed by 3 bases and J by 3 bases, leaving 11 bases between them. The CDR3 spells CSASRGQHTGELFF. The CDR3 region has the DNA TGCAGTGCTAGTCGCGGACAGCACACCGGGGAGCTGTTTTTT.

The chain carries TRBV24-1 and TRBJ2-3; the match to TRBD2 covers 7 bases. The CDR3 contains 17 residues. Looked up from germline, CDR1 is KGHDR and CDR2 is SFDVKD. V gave up 4 bases and J gave up 2 bases; unmatched junction bases: 11. The CDR3 spells CATSEGLAEPTTDTQYF. DNA for the CDR3: TGTGCCACCAGTGAAGGGCTAGCGGAGCCCACCACAGATACGCAGTATTTT.

The V call is TRBV29-1, the J call TRBJ1-3, with D unresolved. The CDR3 runs to 11 residues. CDR1 is SQVTM and CDR2 is ANQGSEA in the germline V gene. The V end lost 5 bases, the J end lost 2 bases, and 4 bases lay between the germline ends. This CDR3 is CSVNAGNTIYF. The CDR3 region has the DNA TGCAGCGTTAACGCTGGAAACACCATATATTTT. Filled out from reference TRBV29-1 and TRBJ1-3, the complete variable domain reads SAVISQKPSRDICQRGTSLTIQCQVDSQVTMMFWYRQQPGQSLTLIATANQGSEATYESGFVIDKFPISRPNLTFSTLTVSNMSPEDSSIYLCSVNAGNTIYFGEGSWLTVV.

This clonotype showed up many times. J is TRBJ1-6 and V is TRBV7-2, with 8 bases aligning to TRBD1. V lost 4 bases, J lost 9 bases, and 8 bases stayed unmatched. This CDR3 comprises 15 residues. CDR1 is SGHTA and CDR2 is FQGNSA in the germline V gene. The CDR3 DNA sequence: TGTGCCAGCAGCTCGACAGGGGTTAGTACTTCACCCCTCCACTTT. Protein product: CASSSTGVSTSPLHF.

The V gene is TRBV5-8, the J gene TRBJ2-5; D unresolved. CDR1 is SGHTS, CDR2 YDEGEE, per germline. The CDR3 has 13 amino acids. Deletions cut 1 base from V and 3 bases from J, with 7 bases between. The CDR3 nucleotides read TGTGCCAGCAGCTTGAAGGCAGAAGAGACCCAGTACTTC. Translated, it gives CASSLKAEETQYF.

Ten or more counts support this clonotype. The rearrangement uses TRBV2 and TRBJ2-7, with D possibly being TRBD1 or TRBD2 (5 bases each). Germline V gene sequence: CDR1 SNHLY, CDR2 FYNNEI. The V and J ends lost 2 bases and 2 bases respectively, with 10 bases between them. CDR3 size: 14 residues. The CDR3 region is CASSEWDGAYEQYF. The CDR3 DNA reads as TGTGCCAGCAGTGAATGGGACGGGGCCTACGAGCAGTACTTC.

This clonotype was observed many times. The V call is TRBV20-1, the J call TRBJ2-1, with 7 bases lining up with TRBD2. CDR1 DFQATT and CDR2 SNEGSKA come from the germline V gene (reference sequence). V dropped 6 bases and J dropped 5; count of bases not matched to a gene: 10. The CDR3 extends over 14 amino acids. CDR3 nucleotide sequence: TGCAGTGCCGGGACGCAGCGGGACCACAATGAGCAGTTCTTC. Translating it yields CSAGTQRDHNEQFF.

This clonotype appeared many times. This chain joins TRBV18 and TRBJ2-7; 9 bases are shared with TRBD2. CDR3 size: 14 residues. Germline CDR1 is KGHSH and CDR2 is LQKENI. V trimming: 3 bases; J trimming: 5 bases; junction bases outside the gene matches: 5. CDR3 protein: CASSPRTSDHEQYF. The CDR3 coding sequence is TGTGCCAGCTCACCTCGGACTAGCGACCACGAGCAGTACTTC. The whole variable domain, filled in from reference TRBV18 and TRBJ2-7, reads NAGVMQNPRHLVRRRGQEARLRCSPMKGHSHVYWYRQLPEEGLKFMVYLQKENIIDESGMPKERFSAEFPKEGPSILRIQQVVRGDSAAYFCASSPRTSDHEQYFGPGTRLTVT.

This clonotype was seen repeatedly, ten times or more. J is TRBJ2-4 and V is TRBV12-3 or TRBV12-4, with D possibly being TRBD1 or TRBD2 (5 bases each). V lost 0 bases and J 0 bases, leaving 15 bases between the germline ends. This CDR3 comprises 18 residues. The CDR3 sequence: CASSLALPGTVAKNIQYF. CDR3 bases: TGTGCCAGCAGTTTAGCCCTACCAGGGACCGTAGCCAAAAACATTCAGTACTTC.

In its sample, this clonotype was seen a few times. J is TRBJ2-5 and V is TRBV29-1; 9 bases fit TRBD2. Germline loops: CDR1 SQVTM, CDR2 ANQGSEA. This CDR3 region has 18 residues. Trimming took 3 bases from V and 1 from J; bases not matched to a gene: 15. CDR3 loop: CSVDGRASGADIQETQYF. The CDR3 coding sequence is TGCAGCGTTGATGGGCGGGCTAGCGGGGCCGACATCCAAGAGACCCAGTACTTC. The full variable domain, rest sourced from reference TRBV29-1 and TRBJ2-5, is SAVISQKPSRDICQRGTSLTIQCQVDSQVTMMFWYRQQPGQSLTLIATANQGSEATYESGFVIDKFPISRPNLTFSTLTVSNMSPEDSSIYLCSVDGRASGADIQETQYFGPGTRLLVL.

This clonotype was detected only a few times. The rearrangement joins TRBV20-1 to TRBJ2-7; D is ambiguous. The CDR3 loop spans 13 amino acids. Deletions cut 2 bases from V and 1 base from J, with 9 bases between. CDR1 DFQATT and CDR2 SNEGSKA come from the germline V gene (reference sequence). As DNA, the CDR3 is TGCAGTGCTAGACCTCCGAGGTCCTACGAGCAGTACTTC. As protein: CSARPPRSYEQYF.

This clonotype was detected a few times. This CDR3 reads CASSFGTTGELFF. As DNA, the CDR3 is TGTGCCAGCAGTTTCGGAACAACCGGGGAGCTGTTTTTT. The rearrangement uses TRBV6-2 or TRBV6-3 and TRBJ2-2; D ambiguous. The CDR3 spans 13 residues. V was pared by 4 bases and J by 5 bases, with 8 bases between. The germline V gene has CDR1 MNHEY and CDR2 SVGEGT.

In its sample, this clonotype was seen many times. The CDR3 coding sequence is TGTGCCAGCAGCACCACAGGGGTCTACGAGCAGTACTTC. Translation gives CASSTTGVYEQYF. The V call is TRBV11-1, the J call TRBJ2-7; 7 positions agree with TRBD1. With 5 bases clipped from V and 3 bases from J, the junction kept 4 bases outside the gene matches. The CDR3 spans 13 residues. The germline V gene has CDR1 SGHAT and CDR2 FQDESV (reference sequence). Combining the CDR3 with reference TRBV11-1 and TRBJ2-7 gives the whole variable domain EAEVAQSPRYKITEKSQAVAFWCDPISGHATLYWYRQILGQGPELLVQFQDESVVDDSQLPKDRFSAERLKGVDSTLKIQPAELGDSAMYLCASSTTGVYEQYFGPGTRLTVT.

The V gene is TRBV12-3 or TRBV12-4, the J gene TRBJ1-2; no definite D call. V lost 3 bases and J lost 6, with 2 bases in between. CDR3 length: 10 residues. In nucleotides, the CDR3 is TGTGCCAGCAGTTTTGATGGCTACACCTTC. Protein product: CASSFDGYTF.

This clonotype was counted ten times or more. The gene calls are TRBV11-2 and TRBJ1-4; 7 bases line up with TRBD1. V trimming: 5 bases; J trimming: 0 bases; junction bases outside the gene matches: 9. The CDR3 spans 17 residues. Germline lookup yields CDR1 SGHAT and CDR2 FQNNGV. As DNA, the CDR3 is TGTGCCAGCAGCACCCACAGGGGACTAGCAACTAATGAAAAACTGTTTTTT. It translates to CASSTHRGLATNEKLFF.

There are many counts of this clonotype. CDR3 in DNA: TGTGCCATCAATACAGGAGACACAGATACGCAGTATTTT. Translated, it gives CAINTGDTDTQYF. V is TRBV10-3 and J is TRBJ2-3; D might be TRBD1 (5 bases). This CDR3 spans 13 amino acids. The V gene lost 7 bases and the J gene lost 2 bases, with 10 bases spanning the gap. Germline V CDR1 and CDR2: ENHRY, SYGVKD.

This chain connects TRBV29-1 to TRBJ2-5, with D perhaps TRBD1 (6 bases). The V and J ends lost 4 bases and 1 base respectively, with 13 bases between them. The CDR3 is 14 amino acids. Germline V CDR1 and CDR2: SQVTM, ANQGSEA. The CDR3 here is CSVGGRGSQETQYF. CDR3 nucleotides: TGCAGCGTTGGGGGCAGGGGAAGCCAAGAGACCCAGTACTTC.

The chain combines TRBV6-2 or TRBV6-3 with TRBJ1-1, with TRBD1 matching 9 bases. This CDR3 comprises 17 residues. Germline V gives CDR1 MNHEY, CDR2 SVGEGT. V was clipped by 0 bases and J by 2 bases; unmatched bases: 7. The CDR3 is CASSYSGDRVVNTEAFF. CDR3 bases: TGTGCCAGCAGTTACTCTGGGGACAGGGTTGTAAACACTGAAGCTTTCTTT.

This clonotype occurred a few times. The V gene is TRBV19, the J gene TRBJ2-2; no reliable D call. V was trimmed by 5 bases and J by 5 bases, leaving 18 bases between them. Germline-derived CDR1 and CDR2 are LNHDA and SQIVND (reference sequence). This CDR3 is 16 amino acids long. The CDR3 spells CASSADRYGLTGELFF. As DNA, the CDR3 is TGTGCCAGTAGTGCCGACCGTTACGGTCTGACCGGGGAGCTGTTTTTT.

In its sample, this clonotype was seen once. The chain carries TRBV6-2 or TRBV6-3 and TRBJ1-4; 9 nucleotides agree with TRBD1. Germline V gene data show CDR1 as MNHEY and CDR2 as SVGEGT. This CDR3 region has 16 residues. V gave up 6 bases and J gave up 2 bases; unmatched junction bases: 7. For the CDR3, the DNA is TGTGCCAGCAGCTACGGACAGGGGTTTACTAATGAAAAACTGTTTTTT. Translated, it gives CASSYGQGFTNEKLFF.